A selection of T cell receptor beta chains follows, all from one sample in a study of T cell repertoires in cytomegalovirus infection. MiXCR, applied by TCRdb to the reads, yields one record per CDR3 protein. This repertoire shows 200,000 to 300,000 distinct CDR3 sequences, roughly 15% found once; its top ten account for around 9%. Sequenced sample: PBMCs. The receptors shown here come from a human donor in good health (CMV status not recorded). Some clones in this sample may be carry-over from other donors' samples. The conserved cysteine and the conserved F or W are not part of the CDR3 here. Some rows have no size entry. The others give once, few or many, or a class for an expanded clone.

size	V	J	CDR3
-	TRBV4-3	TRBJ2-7	ASSQDLHRSAWY
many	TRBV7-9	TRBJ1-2	ASRSAFNYGYT
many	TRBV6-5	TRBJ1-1	ASSYPGPNTEAF
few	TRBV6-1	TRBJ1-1	ASSLLGGQGGAEAF
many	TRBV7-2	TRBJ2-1	ASSLEVRVPNEQF
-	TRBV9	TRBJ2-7	ASSVGDSSYEQY
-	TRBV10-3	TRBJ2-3	AISDGGRTTDTQY
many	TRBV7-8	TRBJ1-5	ASSLDRGDQPQH
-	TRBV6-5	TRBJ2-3	ASRHLARTDTQY
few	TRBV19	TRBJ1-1	ASSINEGTFNTEAF
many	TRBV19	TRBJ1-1	ASSSPYRTEAF
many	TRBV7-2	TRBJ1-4	ASSPAARGEKLF
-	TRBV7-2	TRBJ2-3	ASSLLRHTQY
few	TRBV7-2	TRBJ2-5	ASSLGPTKETQY
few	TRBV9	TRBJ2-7	ASSGRPGSEQY
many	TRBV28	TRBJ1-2	ASIGKVVNYGYT
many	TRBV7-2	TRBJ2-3	ASSLGGMTSTDTQY
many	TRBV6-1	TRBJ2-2	AGKGRPNTGELF
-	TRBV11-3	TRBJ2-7	ASSPETGREQY
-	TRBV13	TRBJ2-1	ASSRQGGDEQF
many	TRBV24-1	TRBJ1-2	ATKGTHRDGYT
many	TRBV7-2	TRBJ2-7	ASSFGGAFYEQY
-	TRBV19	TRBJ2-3	ASTTSGSDTQY
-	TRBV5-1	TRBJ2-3	ASSLDGTSTDTQY
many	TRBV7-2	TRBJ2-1	ASSLLSERGPINEQF
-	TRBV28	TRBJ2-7	ACSLSSYEQY
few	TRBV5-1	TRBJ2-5	ASSLEAGQETQY
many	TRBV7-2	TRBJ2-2	ASSLVRGAGGELF
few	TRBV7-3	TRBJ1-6	ASSLFASSNSPLH
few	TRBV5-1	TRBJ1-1	ASSLVGPLFGNTEAF
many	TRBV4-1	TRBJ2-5	ASSQGVQETQY
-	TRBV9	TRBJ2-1	ASSVGTGAYNEQF
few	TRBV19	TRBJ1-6	ASSTTQGNSYNSPLH
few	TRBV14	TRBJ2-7	ASSLRGTGYYEQY
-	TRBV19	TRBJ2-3	ASSTGRVRTDTQY
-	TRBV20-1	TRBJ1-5	SVEGDRWESNQPQH